This entry describes one TCR beta chain. This record comes from a study of blood T cell repertoires in COVID-19. Across the whole study: Samples representing acute and convalescent COVID-19 were sourced from the United States, Italy and Spain. From T cells, B-cell-depleted T cells, or PBMCs came the material, which was cDNA or gDNA.

Original processing methods: Amplified reference gene primers provided the basis for estimating nucleated cell counts. Method: immunoSEQ multiplex PCR; TCRdb's copy keeps in-frame clones and lacks some. The V and J calls and the clone size are those of that table, but D and trimming were determined from the DNA. Altogether 130,000 or so clones are present, about four fifths being singletons, with the ten largest covering more than 10%. The CDR3 is 15 amino acids. Trimming took 4 bases from V and 6 from J, leaving 19 bases between them. The V gene's germline CDR1 is SGHRS and CDR2 YFSETQ. V is TRBV5-1 and J is TRBJ1-1, with a weak D call TRBD1 (5 bases). The sample comprised peripheral blood. This TCR was recovered from a human donor in a cohort sampled during active COVID-19. CDR3 bases: TGCGCCAGCAGCCTTGACGGGGGGACTCCACCTGAAGCTTTCTTT. Residues: CASSLDGGTPPEAFF.